This T cell receptor (beta chain) derives from a study of Graves' ophthalmopathy and Graves' hyperthyroidism. As the template, RNA transcripts were used to amplify TCR beta CDR3 regions. RT-PCR in the first round used HTBI primers; a second-round multiplex PCR followed. TCRdb independently ran MiXCR on the multiplex PCR reads; one entry per CDR3 protein. This table has 500,000 to 700,000 distinct CDR3 sequences, roughly 39% appearing once. This clonotype has just a few counts. The CDR3 contains 15 residues. After removal of 4 bases from V and 0 bases from J, the junction contained 3 bases not matched to a gene. The V gene's germline CDR1 is MDHEN and CDR2 SYDVKM.

Sequencing used peripheral blood or thyroid tissue (not recorded which). The rearrangement links TRBV28 to TRBJ2-5; 9 bases align to TRBD1. This clonotype was sampled from an adult man with Graves' hyperthyroidism. The CDR3 region has the DNA TGTGCCAGCAGTTCGGGACAGGGTAACCAAGAGACCCAGTACTTC. Amino acids: CASSSGQGNQETQYF.